The rows below give T cell receptor beta chains drawn from one sample of a study of shared clonotypes between healthy human individuals. Produced via immunoSEQ multiplex PCR; TCRdb's table is partial and in-frame only. Of about 360,000 clones listed, more than 60% were seen once; the top ten hold less than 11%. The sequenced sample was memory CD4+ T cells sorted from blood. The receptors originated from a man aged 30-40 years in good health. Each CDR3 is given without its conserved first and last residue.

j_gene: TRBJ1-5
len: 11
v_gene: TRBV28
CDR3aa: ASRPPVGRLQH

j_gene: TRBJ2-7
len: 12
v_gene: TRBV6-1
CDR3aa: ASRQDRGTNEQY

j_gene: TRBJ2-2
len: 13
v_gene: TRBV5-1
CDR3aa: ASSLLQGNTGELF

j_gene: TRBJ2-1
len: 11
v_gene: TRBV11-3
CDR3aa: ASSSGQYNEQF

j_gene: TRBJ2-7
len: 11
v_gene: TRBV28
CDR3aa: ASRKTGVSEQY

j_gene: TRBJ1-1
len: 12
v_gene: TRBV2
CDR3aa: ASSKEAGFTEAF

j_gene: TRBJ1-3
len: 10
v_gene: TRBV21-1
CDR3aa: ASSKDGNTIY

j_gene: TRBJ1-2
len: 10
v_gene: TRBV28
CDR3aa: ASRDGQWGYT

j_gene: TRBJ2-3
len: 14
v_gene: TRBV5-1
CDR3aa: ASSSPSGRASDTQY

j_gene: TRBJ2-1
len: 11
v_gene: TRBV5-1
CDR3aa: ASSADGTWGQF

j_gene: TRBJ2-3
len: 12
v_gene: TRBV5-1
CDR3aa: ATRTSGSTDTQY

j_gene: TRBJ2-7
len: 11
v_gene: TRBV29-1
CDR3aa: SVVGSGGYEQY

j_gene: TRBJ1-1
len: 12
v_gene: TRBV18
CDR3aa: ASSLDSGNTEAF

j_gene: TRBJ2-1
len: 14
v_gene: TRBV6-5
CDR3aa: ASSYSGTSSYNEQF

j_gene: TRBJ1-1
len: 13
v_gene: TRBV18
CDR3aa: ASSPDEGTNTEAF

j_gene: TRBJ2-2
len: 15
v_gene: TRBV11-2
CDR3aa: ASSLRGPNSVTGELF

j_gene: TRBJ2-7
len: 10
v_gene: TRBV5-1
CDR3aa: ASSLYSYEQY

j_gene: TRBJ2-3
len: 13
v_gene: TRBV5-4
CDR3aa: ASSLAGGPEDTQY

j_gene: TRBJ2-3
len: 10
v_gene: TRBV29-1
CDR3aa: SVRTATDTQY

j_gene: TRBJ1-1
len: 13
v_gene: TRBV5-6
CDR3aa: ASSPRVTPGSEAF

j_gene: TRBJ2-5
len: 13
v_gene: TRBV27
CDR3aa: ASSPFRWTQETQY

j_gene: TRBJ2-3
len: 14
v_gene: TRBV10-3
CDR3aa: AISGTGGMSTDTQY

j_gene: TRBJ2-2
len: 10
v_gene: TRBV18
CDR3aa: ASLPPRGELF

j_gene: TRBJ1-2
len: 13
v_gene: TRBV4-1
CDR3aa: ASSQLSSGFYGYT

j_gene: TRBJ2-1
len: 13
v_gene: TRBV9
CDR3aa: ASSVVAGRNNEQF

j_gene: TRBJ1-1
len: 12
v_gene: TRBV28
CDR3aa: ASSLWGENTEAF

j_gene: TRBJ2-5
len: 12
v_gene: TRBV5-1
CDR3aa: ASSFGGAQETQY

j_gene: TRBJ2-3
len: 8
v_gene: TRBV20-1
CDR3aa: SAGADTQY

j_gene: TRBJ2-1
len: 13
v_gene: TRBV7-2
CDR3aa: ASSLAGGTYNEQF

j_gene: TRBJ2-7
len: 14
v_gene: TRBV10-1
CDR3aa: ASSETLGQGAYEQY

j_gene: TRBJ2-1
len: 12
v_gene: TRBV2
CDR3aa: ASRQGHSNNEQF

j_gene: TRBJ2-7
len: 10
v_gene: TRBV2
CDR3aa: ATSGQSDEQY

j_gene: TRBJ2-7
len: 12
v_gene: TRBV7-2
CDR3aa: ASSAGTALYEQY

j_gene: TRBJ2-5
len: 15
v_gene: TRBV5-4
CDR3aa: ASSQGTSGRNQETQY

j_gene: TRBJ2-1
len: 13
v_gene: TRBV18
CDR3aa: ASSPPLSQVNEQF

j_gene: TRBJ2-6
len: 14
v_gene: TRBV13
CDR3aa: ASSLDSRSGANVLT

j_gene: TRBJ2-1
len: 13
v_gene: TRBV18
CDR3aa: ASSPSVGTYNEQF

j_gene: TRBJ2-1
len: 12
v_gene: TRBV6-5
CDR3aa: ASSPQGTGGEQF

j_gene: TRBJ1-5
len: 11
v_gene: TRBV14
CDR3aa: ASSRDSNQPQH

j_gene: TRBJ2-4
len: 13
v_gene: TRBV5-6
CDR3aa: ASSLRVIGKNIQY

j_gene: TRBJ2-7
len: 13
v_gene: TRBV19
CDR3aa: ASSIASRFSYEQY

j_gene: TRBJ2-6
len: 13
v_gene: TRBV11-2
CDR3aa: ASSSLLEGANVLT

j_gene: TRBJ2-3
len: 9
v_gene: TRBV28
CDR3aa: ASRTTRQAY

j_gene: TRBJ1-2
len: 10
v_gene: TRBV28
CDR3aa: ASSPLIYGYT

j_gene: TRBJ1-1
len: 12
v_gene: TRBV5-5
CDR3aa: ASSLVGAVTEAF

j_gene: TRBJ2-1
len: 13
v_gene: TRBV5-1
CDR3aa: ASSPEGGSYNEQF

j_gene: TRBJ2-3
len: 10
v_gene: TRBV29-1
CDR3aa: SANTGTDTQY